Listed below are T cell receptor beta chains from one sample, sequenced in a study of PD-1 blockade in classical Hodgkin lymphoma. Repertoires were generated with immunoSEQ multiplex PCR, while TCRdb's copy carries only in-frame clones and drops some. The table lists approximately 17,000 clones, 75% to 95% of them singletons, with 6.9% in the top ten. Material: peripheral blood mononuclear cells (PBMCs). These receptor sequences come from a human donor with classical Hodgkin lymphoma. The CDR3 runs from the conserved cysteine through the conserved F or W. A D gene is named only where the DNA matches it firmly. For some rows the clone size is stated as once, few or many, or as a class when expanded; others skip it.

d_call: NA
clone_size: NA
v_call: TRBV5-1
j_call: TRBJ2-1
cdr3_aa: CASSLVSGAIYNEQFF
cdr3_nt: TGCGCCAGCAGCTTGGTCTCGGGAGCGATATACAATGAGCAGTTCTTC

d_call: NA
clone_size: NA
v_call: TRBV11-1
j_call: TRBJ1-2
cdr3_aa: CASSLDLGAYGYTF
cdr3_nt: TGTGCCAGCAGCTTAGATCTCGGGGCCTATGGCTACACCTTC

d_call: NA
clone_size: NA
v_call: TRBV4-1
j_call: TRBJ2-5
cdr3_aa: CASSPRGAGRETQYF
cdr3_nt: TGCGCCAGCAGTCCAAGAGGGGCGGGGAGGGAGACCCAGTACTTC

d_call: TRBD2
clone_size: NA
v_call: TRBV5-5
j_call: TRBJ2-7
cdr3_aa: CASSSPGKARLAGAEQYF
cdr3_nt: TGTGCCAGCAGCTCCCCAGGGAAGGCCCGGCTAGCGGGAGCCGAGCAGTACTTC

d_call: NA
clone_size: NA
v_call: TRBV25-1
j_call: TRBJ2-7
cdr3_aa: CASSGSKGSYEQYF
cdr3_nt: TGTGCCAGCAGTGGTTCGAAAGGGTCCTACGAGCAGTACTTC

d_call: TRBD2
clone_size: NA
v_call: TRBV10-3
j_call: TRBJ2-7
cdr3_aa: CAISDSTAGGPSYEQYF
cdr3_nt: TGTGCCATCAGTGACTCGACAGCGGGAGGTCCGTCCTACGAGCAGTACTTC

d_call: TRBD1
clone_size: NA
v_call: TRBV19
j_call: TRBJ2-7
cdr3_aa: CASSMGQVVYEQYF
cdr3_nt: TGTGCCAGTAGTATGGGACAGGTGGTCTACGAGCAGTACTTC

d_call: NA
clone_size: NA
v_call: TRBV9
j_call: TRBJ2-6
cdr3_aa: CASSVVGAGANVLTF
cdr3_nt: TGTGCCAGCAGCGTAGTAGGTGCTGGGGCCAACGTCCTGACTTTC

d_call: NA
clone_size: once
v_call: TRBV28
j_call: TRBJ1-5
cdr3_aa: CASSPRGGLPISNQPQHF
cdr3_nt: TGTGCCAGCAGTCCCCGAGGGGGGTTACCGATAAGCAATCAGCCCCAGCATTTT

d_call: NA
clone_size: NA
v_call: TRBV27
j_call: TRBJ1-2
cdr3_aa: CASSLTGRDYGYTF
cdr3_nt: TGTGCCAGCAGTTTGACGGGACGAGACTATGGCTACACCTTC

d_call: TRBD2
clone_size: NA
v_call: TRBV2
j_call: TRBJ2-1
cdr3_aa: CASNSGTSGTRSNEQFF
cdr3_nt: TGTGCCAGCAATTCGGGGACTAGCGGGACCCGGTCCAATGAGCAGTTCTTC

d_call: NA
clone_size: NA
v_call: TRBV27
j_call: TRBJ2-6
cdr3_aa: CASSLGPGRMSSGANVLTF
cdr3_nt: TGTGCCAGCAGCTTGGGCCCTGGCAGGATGAGCTCTGGGGCCAACGTCCTGACTTTC

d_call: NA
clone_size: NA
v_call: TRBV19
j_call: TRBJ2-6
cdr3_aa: CASSTPISGANVLTF
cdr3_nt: TGTGCCAGTAGTACCCCGATCTCTGGGGCCAACGTCCTGACTTTC

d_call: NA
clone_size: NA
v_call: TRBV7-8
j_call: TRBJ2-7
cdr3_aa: CASSLRARSYEQYF
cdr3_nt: TGTGCCAGCAGCTTAAGGGCCAGGTCCTACGAGCAGTACTTC

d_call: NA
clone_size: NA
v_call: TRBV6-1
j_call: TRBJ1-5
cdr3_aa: CASSETGVDPQHF
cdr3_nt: TGTGCCAGCAGTGAGACCGGGGTCGACCCCCAGCATTTT

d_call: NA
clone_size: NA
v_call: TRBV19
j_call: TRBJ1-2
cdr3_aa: CASSIEAGVIGYTF
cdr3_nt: TGTGCCAGTAGTATAGAAGCAGGGGTCATTGGCTACACCTTC